The T cell receptor (beta chain) described here comes from a study of T-cell memory formation after mild COVID-19. About the study: Across donors, TCR clusters were largely donor specific.

Germline CDR1 and CDR2: LGHDT and YNNKEL (reference sequence). The germline V and J ends were trimmed by 4 bases and 4 bases, with 14 bases remaining between them. The CDR3 is made up of 15 amino acids. One entry per CDR3 protein, called by TCRdb with MiXCR from the 5' RACE reads. The sample gives about 470,000 distinct CDR3 sequences, around 27% of which show up once; around 12% is in the top ten. Study findings and constraints: Pre-infection memory harbored some responding clones, suggesting cross-reactive memory joined. Contracting clones from day 15 to 85 had balanced CD4/CD8; later expanders favoured CD4+.

In the case of this clonotype: Its target is not known.

The sample consisted of PBMCs or a T cell subset sorted from them (not recorded which). The V and J genes are TRBV3-1 and TRBJ2-1; maybe TRBD2 (5 bases). The source of this sequence is an adult woman who had mild COVID-19 (a few samples of this study predate the infection). Cell type and time point are not known. As DNA, the CDR3 is TGTGCCAGCAGCCCCGACTACCACCCTTACAATGAGCAGTTCTTC. Protein: CASSPDYHPYNEQFF.